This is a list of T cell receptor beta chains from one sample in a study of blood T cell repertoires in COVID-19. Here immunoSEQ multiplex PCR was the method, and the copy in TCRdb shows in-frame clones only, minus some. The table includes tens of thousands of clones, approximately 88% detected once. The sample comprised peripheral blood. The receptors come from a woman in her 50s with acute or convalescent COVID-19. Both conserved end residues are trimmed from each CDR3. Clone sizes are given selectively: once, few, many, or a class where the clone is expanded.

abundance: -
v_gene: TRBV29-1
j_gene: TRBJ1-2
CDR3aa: SVVTASKNGYT

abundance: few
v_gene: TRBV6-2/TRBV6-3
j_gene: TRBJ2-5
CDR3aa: ASSKAGTSGRYQY

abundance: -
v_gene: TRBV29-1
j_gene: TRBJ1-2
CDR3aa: SVEDPGTYGYT

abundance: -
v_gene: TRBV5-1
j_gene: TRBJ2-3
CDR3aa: ASSPGTSSRADTQY

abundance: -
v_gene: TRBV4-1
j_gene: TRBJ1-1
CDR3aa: ASSQGGTGETEAF

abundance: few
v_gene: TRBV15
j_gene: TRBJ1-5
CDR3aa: ATSSPLTGENQPQH

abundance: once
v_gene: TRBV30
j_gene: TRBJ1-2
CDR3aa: AWSVHRDYGYT

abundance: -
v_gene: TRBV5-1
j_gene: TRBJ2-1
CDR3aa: ASSSGLAGTHNEQF

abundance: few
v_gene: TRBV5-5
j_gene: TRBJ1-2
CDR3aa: ASSSQGGYT

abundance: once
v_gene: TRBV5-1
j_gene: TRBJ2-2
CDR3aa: ASSFQGATGELF

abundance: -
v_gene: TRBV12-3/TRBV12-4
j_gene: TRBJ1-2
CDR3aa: ASTSGGGYGYT

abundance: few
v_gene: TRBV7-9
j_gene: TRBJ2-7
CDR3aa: ASSPTGGSSYEQY

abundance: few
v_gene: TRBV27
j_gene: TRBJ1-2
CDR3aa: ASSSHLGRGNYGYT

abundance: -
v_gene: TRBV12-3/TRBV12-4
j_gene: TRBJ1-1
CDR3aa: ASTQQGRTEAF

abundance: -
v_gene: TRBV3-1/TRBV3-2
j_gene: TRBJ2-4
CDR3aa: ASSGETPICKRKNIQY

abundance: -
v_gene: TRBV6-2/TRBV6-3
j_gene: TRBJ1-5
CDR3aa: ASSSQDSFGHQPQH

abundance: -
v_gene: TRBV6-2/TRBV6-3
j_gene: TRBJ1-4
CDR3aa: ASSPPPGQGIEKLF

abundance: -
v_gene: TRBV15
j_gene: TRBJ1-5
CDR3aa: ATSKNTGGLQPQH

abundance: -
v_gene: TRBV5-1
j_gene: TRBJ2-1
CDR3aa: ASSQPGLTTYNEQF

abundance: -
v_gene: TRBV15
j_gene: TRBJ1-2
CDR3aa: ATSRGDSNYT

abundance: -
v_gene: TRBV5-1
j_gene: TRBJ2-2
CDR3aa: ASSYGQGAAGELF

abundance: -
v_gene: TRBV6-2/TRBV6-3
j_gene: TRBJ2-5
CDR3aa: ASSTRLAGGQETQY

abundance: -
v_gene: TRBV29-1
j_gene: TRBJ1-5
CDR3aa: SVTTGFNQPQH

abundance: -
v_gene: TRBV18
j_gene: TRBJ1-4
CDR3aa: ASSPPEGPNEKLF

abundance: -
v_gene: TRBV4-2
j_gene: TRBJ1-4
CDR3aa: ASSLTTGTGGQKLF

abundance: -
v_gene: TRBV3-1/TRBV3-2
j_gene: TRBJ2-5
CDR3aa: ASSLQGRTQETQY

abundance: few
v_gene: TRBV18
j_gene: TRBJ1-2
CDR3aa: ASSPLSRVDGYT

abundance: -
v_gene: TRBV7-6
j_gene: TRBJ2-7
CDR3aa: ASSFLAGELSYEQY

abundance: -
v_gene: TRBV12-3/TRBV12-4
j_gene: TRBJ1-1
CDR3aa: ASNSENTEAF

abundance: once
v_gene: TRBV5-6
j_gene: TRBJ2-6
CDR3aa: ASSLLGGFGANVLT

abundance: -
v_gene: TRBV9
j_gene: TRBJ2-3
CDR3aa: ASSGISGPSTDTQY

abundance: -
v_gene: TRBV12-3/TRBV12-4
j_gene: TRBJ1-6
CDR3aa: ASRLREGSPLH

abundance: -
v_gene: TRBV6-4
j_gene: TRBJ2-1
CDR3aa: ASSRTTYNEQF

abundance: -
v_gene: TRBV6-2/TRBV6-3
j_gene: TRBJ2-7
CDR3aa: ASSYGQGLLEQY

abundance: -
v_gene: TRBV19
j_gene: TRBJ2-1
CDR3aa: ASTPSGIRDEQF

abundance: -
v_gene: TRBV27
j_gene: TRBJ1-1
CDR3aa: ASSVGQGTEAF

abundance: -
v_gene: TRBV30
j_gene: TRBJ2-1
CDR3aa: AWSPSVYNEQF

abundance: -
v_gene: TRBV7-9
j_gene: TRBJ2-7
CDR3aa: ASSLTQGGEQY

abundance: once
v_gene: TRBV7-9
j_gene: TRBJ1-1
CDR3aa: ASSLGQVNTEAF

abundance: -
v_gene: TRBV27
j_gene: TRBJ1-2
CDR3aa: ASSSNDRGYGYT

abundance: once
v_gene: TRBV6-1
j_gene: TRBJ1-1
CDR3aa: ASSDWGRFTEAF

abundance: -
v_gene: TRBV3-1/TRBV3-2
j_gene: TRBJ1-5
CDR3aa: ASSSDSNSNQPQH

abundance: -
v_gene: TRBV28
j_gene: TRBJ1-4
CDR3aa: ASTSGTGNEKLF

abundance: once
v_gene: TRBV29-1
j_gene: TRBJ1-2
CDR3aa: SVDGTGANYGYT

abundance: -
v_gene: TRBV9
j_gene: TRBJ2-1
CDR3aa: ASSVASGRVQGEQF

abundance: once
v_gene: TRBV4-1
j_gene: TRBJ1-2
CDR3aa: ASSRHSGRGGYYGYT

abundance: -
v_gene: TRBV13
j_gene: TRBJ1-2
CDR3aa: ASSSGQSYYGYT

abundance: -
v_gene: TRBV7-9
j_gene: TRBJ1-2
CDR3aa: ASSLGFRVGYT

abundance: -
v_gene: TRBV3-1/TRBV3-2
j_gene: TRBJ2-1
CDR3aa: ASSQPSGRALGYEQF

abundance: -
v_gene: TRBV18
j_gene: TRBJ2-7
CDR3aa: ASSPPGVSYEQY

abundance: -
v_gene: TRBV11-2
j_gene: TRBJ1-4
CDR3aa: ASSPEGGTLNEKLF

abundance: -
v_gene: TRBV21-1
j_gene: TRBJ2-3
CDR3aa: ASSNPGCTDTQY

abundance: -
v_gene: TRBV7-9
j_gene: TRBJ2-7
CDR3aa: ASSFQVSYEQY